Given below is one T cell receptor beta chain in context. Its specificity is unknown. Sequenced by immunoSEQ multiplex PCR; TCRdb stores in-frame clones only, minus some. The table has 45,000 to 60,000 clones, roughly 80% seen once. The data were obtained in a study of radiotherapy plus CTLA-4 blockade in lung cancer. As for the study in general: About 17% of enrolled patients responded objectively, and 25% to 40% had disease control. Study results and caveats: Response was reportedly best predicted by early blood T cell clone dynamics, with interferon-beta. Clones derived from tumor TCRs expanded in blood after radiotherapy plus ipilimumab.

With 4 bases removed from V and 3 bases from J, the gap between germline ends came to 9 bases. Germline CDR1 SGHTA, CDR2 FQGNSA. The CDR3 covers 13 residues. CTLA-4 blockade with ipilimumab, together with focal radiation, was given to patients with chemo-refractory metastatic non-small-cell lung cancer. The sequence derives from a human donor with non-small cell lung cancer who had a complete response to radiotherapy plus ipilimumab. This material consisted of peripheral blood, taken from a patient treated with radiotherapy plus ipilimumab. The chain recombines TRBV7-2 with TRBJ1-1, with unresolved D. DNA for the CDR3: TGTGCCAGCAGCTCGCGGGGAGACACTGAAGCTTTCTTT. Translating gives CASSSRGDTEAFF.